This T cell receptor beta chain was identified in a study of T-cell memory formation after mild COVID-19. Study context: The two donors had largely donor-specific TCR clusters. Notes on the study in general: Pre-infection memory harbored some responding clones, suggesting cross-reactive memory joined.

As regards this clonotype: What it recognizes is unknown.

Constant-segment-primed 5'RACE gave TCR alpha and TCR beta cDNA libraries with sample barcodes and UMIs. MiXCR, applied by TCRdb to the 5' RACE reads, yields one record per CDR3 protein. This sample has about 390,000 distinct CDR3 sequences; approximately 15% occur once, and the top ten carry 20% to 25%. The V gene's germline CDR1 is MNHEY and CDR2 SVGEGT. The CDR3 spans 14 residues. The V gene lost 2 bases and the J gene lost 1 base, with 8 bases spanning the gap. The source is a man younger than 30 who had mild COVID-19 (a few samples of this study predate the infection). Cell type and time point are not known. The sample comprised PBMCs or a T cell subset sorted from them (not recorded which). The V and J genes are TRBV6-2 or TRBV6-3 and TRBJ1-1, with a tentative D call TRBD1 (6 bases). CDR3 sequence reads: CASSYRGQNTEAFF. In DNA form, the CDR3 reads TGTGCCAGCAGTTACCGGGGACAGAACACTGAAGCTTTCTTT.